What follows are 19 T cell receptor beta chains derived from one specimen sequenced in a study of blood T cell repertoires in COVID-19. Some clones are missing from TCRdb's copy, which holds only in-frame ones; the method was immunoSEQ multiplex PCR. There are approximately 110,000 clones in the sample; approximately 86% occur only once, and 4% to 5% lies in the top ten. Sample: peripheral blood. The receptors were gathered from a man in his forties with acute or convalescent COVID-19.

V gene TRBV27 combines with J gene TRBJ2-7; D is perhaps TRBD2 (7 bases). Germline V gene sequence: CDR1 MNHEY, CDR2 SMNVEV (reference sequence). CDR3 size: 12 residues. The V end lost 3 bases, the J end lost 6 bases, and 9 bases lay between the germline ends. This chain's CDR3 is CASSFGGPEQYF. The CDR3 region has the DNA TGTGCCAGCAGTTTCGGGGGGCCCGAGCAGTACTTC.

V gene TRBV11-2 combines with J gene TRBJ2-7, with a tentative D call TRBD1 (6 bases). From germline, CDR1 is SGHAT and CDR2 FQNNGV. The CDR3 spans 15 residues. Between the trimmed V and J ends, which lost 7 bases and 0 bases, there was a span of 16 bases. The CDR3 sequence is CASTRNRVSSYEQYF. CDR3 nucleotide sequence: TGTGCCAGCACCCGAAACAGGGTGAGCTCCTACGAGCAGTACTTC.

This clone was seen only once. This sequence joins TRBV19 and TRBJ1-5; perhaps TRBD1 as D (6 bases). Looked up from germline, CDR1 is LNHDA and CDR2 is SQIVND (reference sequence). The germline V and J ends were trimmed by 5 bases and 2 bases, with 13 bases remaining between them. CDR3 length: 15 amino acids. The CDR3 region is CASSAQGIGNQPQHF. Written as DNA, the CDR3 is TGTGCCAGTAGTGCCCAGGGGATAGGCAATCAGCCCCAGCATTTT.

The V gene is TRBV7-9, the J gene TRBJ2-2, with unresolved D. Trimming left V 7 bases short and J 4 bases short, with 16 bases between. Per the germline V gene, CDR1 is SEHNR and CDR2 is FQNEAQ (reference sequence). This CDR3 comprises 15 residues. The CDR3 DNA follows: TGTGCCAGCACCCCATTTTCAGGTTCCACCGGGGAGCTGTTTTTT. Translating gives CASTPFSGSTGELFF.

This chain uses TRBV29-1 with TRBJ1-1; possibly TRBD1 for D (5 bases). Trimming took off 1 base at V and 10 bases at J, with 13 bases between the two ends. The CDR3 extends over 12 amino acids. The germline CDR1 and CDR2 sequences are SQVTM and ANQGSEA. CDR3 sequence (DNA): TGCAGCGTTGAAGGGGGATCGACAGCAGCTTTCTTT. Protein product: CSVEGGSTAAFF.

This chain joins TRBV6-2 or TRBV6-3 and TRBJ2-7; 10 bases are shared with TRBD2. The V gene end was trimmed by 4 bases and the J gene end by 3 bases; junction bases not matched to a gene: 12. CDR1 MNHEY and CDR2 SVGEGT come from the germline V gene. This CDR3 contains 17 residues. The CDR3 reads CASSFKNGLAVSYEQYF. For the CDR3, the DNA is TGTGCCAGCAGTTTCAAGAACGGACTAGCGGTAAGCTACGAGCAGTACTTC.

This clone was seen a handful of times. The chain employs TRBV5-1 and TRBJ1-2; 11 nucleotides line up with TRBD1. The CDR3 sequence is 16 residues long. Germline CDR1 reads SGHRS; CDR2 reads YFSETQ. V trimming: 3 bases; J trimming: 8 bases; junction bases outside the gene matches: 12. The CDR3 DNA reads as TGCGCCAGCAGCTCACCGGGACAGGGGGGAAGAGGCGGCTACACCTTC. Its translation is CASSSPGQGGRGGYTF.

The chain recombines TRBV12-1 with TRBJ2-3; no DNA check was done on the table's D call, TRBD2. TRBV12-1 is annotated as a pseudogene. The CDR3 runs to 18 residues. The CDR3 bases are TGTGCCAGCAGCTCCGGGCCGGAGGTCAGGGGAGGGACAGATACGCAGTATTTT. This codes for CASSSGPEVRGGTDTQYF.

The rearrangement uses TRBV7-7 and TRBJ2-1, with D possibly TRBD1 on 5 matching bases. Germline V gene data show CDR1 as SSHAT and CDR2 as FNYEAQ (reference sequence). V was shortened by 2 bases and J by 10 bases, with 9 bases between the two germline ends. This CDR3 is 12 amino acids long. The DNA for the CDR3 is TGTGCCAGCAGCTTACAGGGTGGGGAGCAGTTCTTC. Translation: CASSLQGGEQFF.

The CDR3 DNA reads as TGTGCCAGCAGCTTAGCGTGGACAGGGTTCGGTGAGACCCAGTACTTC. Its translation: CASSLAWTGFGETQYF. The chain carries TRBV7-2 and TRBJ2-5; 8 bases are a match to TRBD1. This CDR3 spans 16 amino acids. From germline, CDR1 is SGHTA and CDR2 FQGNSA. Trimming cost V 0 bases and J 5 bases; bases outside gene matches: 8.

V usage is TRBV2 and J usage is TRBJ2-7; D is ambiguous. Germline V lookup: CDR1 SNHLY, CDR2 FYNNEI. With 0 bases removed from V and 6 bases from J, the gap between germline ends came to 9 bases. This CDR3 has 13 residues. The DNA of the CDR3 is TGTGCCAGCAGTGAAGCGCGTGGCGGCGAGCAGTACTTC. This sequence encodes CASSEARGGEQYF. Complete variable domain (other parts from reference TRBV2 and TRBJ2-7): EPEVTQTPSHQVTQMGQEVILRCVPISNHLYFYWYRQILGQKVEFLVSFYNNEISEKSEIFDDQFSVERPDGSNFTLKIRSTKLEDSAMYFCASSEARGGEQYFGPGTRLTVT.

Here the CDR3 reads CASSKDPSGGVYNEQFF. The CDR3, as DNA: TGTGCCAGCAGCAAAGACCCTAGCGGGGGCGTCTACAATGAGCAGTTCTTC. The chain employs TRBV21-1 and TRBJ2-1; TRBD2, the table's D call, lacks a check against the DNA. TRBV21-1 has pseudogene status. This CDR3 spans 17 amino acids.

The chain joins TRBV19 to TRBJ2-3; the match to TRBD2 covers 10 bases. The CDR3 totals 15 residues. V lost 6 bases, J lost 2 bases, and 5 bases stayed unmatched. Germline loops: CDR1 LNHDA, CDR2 SQIVND (reference sequence). CDR3 in DNA: TGTGCCAGTAGAGAGCGGGGGGGTACCACAGATACGCAGTATTTT. Encoded protein: CASRERGGTTDTQYF.

This rearrangement joins TRBV7-9 to TRBJ2-2, with 10 bases that match TRBD1. From germline, CDR1 is SEHNR and CDR2 FQNEAQ (reference sequence). The V segment lost 5 bases and the J segment 5 bases; nucleotides outside the gene matches: 5. CDR3 length equals 15 residues. The CDR3 DNA sequence: TGTGCCAGCAGCAGTGACAGGGGGCCGACCGGGGAGCTGTTTTTT. As protein: CASSSDRGPTGELFF.

The chain couples TRBV5-1 to TRBJ2-7, with 9 bases identical to TRBD1. The CDR3 is made up of 13 amino acids. The germline V gene encodes CDR1 SGHRS and CDR2 YFSETQ. V gave up 4 bases and J gave up 4 bases; unmatched junction bases: 3. The CDR3 DNA sequence: TGCGCCAGCAGCACCGGGACAGGGTACGAGCAGTACTTC. Translating it yields CASSTGTGYEQYF.

The gene calls are TRBV15 and TRBJ1-5; D is ambiguous. The CDR3 sequence is 15 residues long. V lost 0 bases and J lost 4, with 10 bases in between. Germline CDR1 and CDR2: LNHNV and YYDKDF (reference sequence). The CDR3 DNA reads as TGTGCCACCAGCAGAGATTACACAGCAAATCAGCCCCAGCATTTT. This sequence encodes CATSRDYTANQPQHF.

This clone has more than one count but fewer than ten. The chain joins TRBV6-5 to TRBJ2-1, with 8 bases identical to TRBD1. V shed 4 bases and J 6 bases; nucleotides not matched to a gene: 2. CDR3 length: 13 residues. The V gene's germline CDR1 is MNHEY and CDR2 SVGAGI. Here the CDR3 DNA reads TGTGCCAGCAGTTTGGGGACAGGCAATGAGCAGTTCTTC. Protein product: CASSLGTGNEQFF.

The chain combines TRBV5-1 with TRBJ1-3; D gene uncertain. CDR1 and CDR2 (germline): SGHRS, YFSETQ. V was trimmed by 4 bases and J by 0 bases, leaving 11 bases between them. CDR3 length equals 15 residues. The CDR3: CASSPTISSGNTIYF. The CDR3 DNA follows: TGCGCCAGCAGCCCGACTATAAGCTCTGGAAACACCATATATTTT.

The rearrangement uses TRBV27 and TRBJ2-1; 7 bases match TRBD2. V lost 3 bases to trimming and J lost 13 bases; unmatched junction nucleotides: 15. The CDR3 runs 15 residues. Germline V gene lookup returns CDR1 MNHEY and CDR2 SMNVEV (reference sequence). The CDR3 spells CASSLLERVGGGQFF. CDR3 nucleotides: TGTGCCAGCAGTTTGTTAGAGCGTGTTGGCGGGGGACAGTTCTTC.